Below, 16 T cell receptor beta chains from the same sample are listed, as sequenced in a study of PD-1 blockade in mismatch repair-deficient tumors. Sequencing was performed with immunoSEQ multiplex PCR; in TCRdb, only in-frame clones are kept and a portion is missing. The sample contains 40,000 to 65,000 clones, about 84% of which appear only once. The starting material was peripheral blood, obtained approximately 20 weeks after starting pembrolizumab. These receptors were collected from an adult with mismatch repair-deficient cancer.

This clone was detected only once. The gene calls are TRBV10-1 and TRBJ2-5; TRBD1 matches at 9 bases. V lost 4 bases, J lost 5 bases, and 8 bases stayed unmatched. CDR3 length equals 15 residues. Germline V lookup: CDR1 WNHNN, CDR2 SYGVQD (reference sequence). CDR3 region: CASSAKDRGEETQYF. The CDR3 nucleotides are TGCGCCAGCAGTGCAAAGGACAGGGGTGAGGAGACCCAGTACTTC.

V usage is TRBV15 and J usage is TRBJ1-4, with 8 bases lining up with TRBD1. The V segment lost 9 bases and the J segment 4 bases; nucleotides outside the gene matches: 13. Germline CDR1 is LNHNV and CDR2 is YYDKDF (reference sequence). This CDR3 contains 16 residues. CDR3 in DNA: TGTGCCACGAGCGGAGGCAGGGGGCTCTTTAATGAAAAACTGTTTTTT. Its protein product is CATSGGRGLFNEKLFF.

This chain joins TRBV5-1 and TRBJ2-3; TRBD2 matches at 7 bases. The CDR3 contains 15 residues. Germline V gene lookup returns CDR1 SGHRS and CDR2 YFSETQ. Unmatched junction bases numbered 14, after V lost 7 bases and J lost 6 bases. In DNA form, the CDR3 reads TGCGCCAGCGGCCTCTCTAGCGGATTAGCGGATACGCAGTATTTT. It specifies CASGLSSGLADTQYF.

The chain couples TRBV6-6 to TRBJ1-1, with a tentative D call TRBD1 (5 bases). The CDR3 consists of 13 residues. Germline lookup yields CDR1 MNHNY and CDR2 SVGAGI (reference sequence). The V gene lost 0 bases and the J gene lost 8 bases, with 10 bases spanning the gap. CDR3 sequence reads: CASSYSAGGEAFF. CDR3 in DNA: TGTGCCAGCAGTTACTCGGCGGGGGGAGAAGCTTTCTTT.

This chain uses TRBV11-2 with TRBJ2-3; D unclear. CDR3 length: 15 residues. The germline V and J ends were trimmed by 6 bases and 2 bases, with 15 bases remaining between them. In germline, CDR1 is SGHAT, CDR2 FQNNGV. CDR3 bases: TGTGCCAGCAGAACCCATGGCCTCCCCACAGATACGCAGTATTTT. Its translation: CASRTHGLPTDTQYF.

V and J are TRBV2 and TRBJ2-2; D not resolved. Germline assignment: CDR1 SNHLY and CDR2 FYNNEI. The CDR3 is made up of 13 amino acids. Trimming cost V 2 bases and J 2 bases, with 3 bases left between them. Written as DNA, the CDR3 is TGTGCCAGCAGTGAAAAAAACACCGGGGAGCTGTTTTTT. Residues: CASSEKNTGELFF.

The genes are TRBV7-9 and TRBJ2-1, with D possibly TRBD2 on 5 matching bases. The length of the CDR3 is 17 residues. V lost 4 bases to trimming and J lost 2 bases, with 18 bases between them. Looked up from germline, CDR1 is SEHNR and CDR2 is FQNEAQ (reference sequence). DNA of the CDR3: TGTGCCAGCAGCTCCCTGATCTCCAGCGGTACCTACAATGAGCAGTTCTTC. It encodes CASSSLISSGTYNEQFF.

V usage is TRBV2 and J usage is TRBJ1-5; D not certain. V was trimmed by 3 bases and J by 1 base, leaving 16 bases between them. CDR1 is SNHLY and CDR2 is FYNNEI in the germline V gene. There are 17 residues in the CDR3. CDR3: CASSDAAYSFSNQPQHF. The CDR3 DNA sequence: TGTGCCAGCAGTGACGCGGCTTACAGTTTCAGCAATCAGCCCCAGCATTTT.

V usage is TRBV7-9 and J usage is TRBJ2-5; D call uncertain. V lost 4 bases and J lost 7, with 10 bases in between. From germline, CDR1 is SEHNR and CDR2 FQNEAQ (reference sequence). The CDR3 is made up of 12 amino acids. CDR3 coding DNA: TGTGCCAGCAGCTCCCCCCCCGGGACCCAGTACTTC. As protein: CASSSPPGTQYF.

This chain joins TRBV7-6 and TRBJ2-3; the D gene is possibly TRBD2 (5 bases). This CDR3 contains 16 residues. Trimming removed 1 base from V and 4 bases from J, with 15 bases in between. Germline V gene data show CDR1 as SGHVS and CDR2 as FNYEAQ. The CDR3 sequence is CASSLGFGSGSDTQYF. As DNA, the CDR3 is TGTGCCAGCAGCTTAGGATTTGGGAGTGGATCAGATACGCAGTATTTT.

This clone came up once. The chain joins TRBV5-4 to TRBJ2-2, with TRBD2 identical over 10 bases. CDR3 size: 18 residues. Germline loops: CDR1 SGHNT, CDR2 YYREEE (reference sequence). V shed 4 bases and J 7 bases; nucleotides not matched to a gene: 16. The DNA for the CDR3 is TGTGCCAGCAGCCCCACTGGGCTAGCGGGAGATCTGGGCGGGGAGCTGTTTTTT. It specifies CASSPTGLAGDLGGELFF.

The rearrangement uses TRBV7-2 and TRBJ1-3, with TRBD1 matching 10 bases. CDR3 length equals 14 residues. V gave up 5 bases and J gave up 9 bases; unmatched junction bases: 7. Germline V gene sequence: CDR1 SGHTA, CDR2 FQGNSA. CDR3 DNA sequence: TGTGCCAGCAGCATGAATCGACAGGGGGCCACCATATATTTT. Translation: CASSMNRQGATIYF.

The table lists this clone with a count of one. The rearrangement links TRBV2 to TRBJ2-3; 10 bases align to TRBD1. This CDR3 has 14 amino acids. With V trimmed by 6 bases and J by 2 bases, 2 bases remained unmatched. Germline CDR1 reads SNHLY; CDR2 reads FYNNEI. CDR3 region: CASRGTGATDTQYF. The CDR3 region has the DNA TGTGCCAGCAGAGGGACAGGGGCCACAGATACGCAGTATTTT.

On this clone: The same CDR3 is also encoded by other DNA sequences in this sample. The V gene is TRBV27, the J gene TRBJ2-7; no clear D. The germline gives CDR1 MNHEY, CDR2 SMNVEV (reference sequence). CDR3 length: 13 amino acids. V shed 5 bases and J shed 0 bases, with 8 bases lying between them. CDR3 sequence (DNA): TGTGCCAGCAGTCCCCGTAGCTCCTACGAGCAGTACTTC. Its protein product is CASSPRSSYEQYF.

This clone was detected only once. CDR3 in DNA: TGTGCCAGCAGTGCAGGGGTAAGAGACTACGAGCAGTACTTC. It yields the protein CASSAGVRDYEQYF. The chain carries TRBV6-1 and TRBJ2-7; D is possibly TRBD1 (6 bases). Germline loops: CDR1 MNHNS, CDR2 SASEGT. The V and J ends lost 4 bases and 3 bases respectively, with 13 bases between them. The CDR3 consists of 14 residues.

V usage is TRBV11-2 and J usage is TRBJ2-2; D is possibly TRBD2 (6 bases). The V gene's germline CDR1 is SGHAT and CDR2 FQNNGV. This CDR3 contains 15 residues. Trimming pared 5 bases from V and 4 bases from J, leaving 14 bases between. For the CDR3, the DNA is TGTGCCAGCAGCAACTCAGCGGGTATCACCGGGGAGCTGTTTTTT. This translates into CASSNSAGITGELFF.